This T cell receptor beta chain was recovered during a study of shared clonotypes between healthy human individuals. Study-level background: A couple of women and three men aged 18 to 49 made up the donors.

The CDR3 spans 17 residues. The V gene end was trimmed by 4 bases and the J gene end by 1 base; junction bases not matched to a gene: 10. Germline loops: CDR1 SGHKS, CDR2 YYEKEE (reference sequence). Across several immunoSEQ plates, the genomic DNA of each subset was split evenly. Sequenced by immunoSEQ multiplex PCR; TCRdb stores in-frame clones only, minus some. The top ten hold about 25% of the sample, which has under 850,000 clones, 92% seen once. CD45RO-negative, CCR7-positively selected cells formed the naive CD8 fraction, excluding terminally differentiated effector memory CD45RA+ cells. The chain couples TRBV5-5 to TRBJ2-2, with TRBD2 matching 7 bases. The specimen was naive CD8+ T cells sorted from blood. This TCR was sampled from a man younger than 40 in good health. The chain's CDR3 is CASSPRASGGNTGELFF. The CDR3 nucleotides read TGTGCCAGCAGCCCCCGGGCTAGCGGAGGGAACACCGGGGAGCTGTTTTTT.